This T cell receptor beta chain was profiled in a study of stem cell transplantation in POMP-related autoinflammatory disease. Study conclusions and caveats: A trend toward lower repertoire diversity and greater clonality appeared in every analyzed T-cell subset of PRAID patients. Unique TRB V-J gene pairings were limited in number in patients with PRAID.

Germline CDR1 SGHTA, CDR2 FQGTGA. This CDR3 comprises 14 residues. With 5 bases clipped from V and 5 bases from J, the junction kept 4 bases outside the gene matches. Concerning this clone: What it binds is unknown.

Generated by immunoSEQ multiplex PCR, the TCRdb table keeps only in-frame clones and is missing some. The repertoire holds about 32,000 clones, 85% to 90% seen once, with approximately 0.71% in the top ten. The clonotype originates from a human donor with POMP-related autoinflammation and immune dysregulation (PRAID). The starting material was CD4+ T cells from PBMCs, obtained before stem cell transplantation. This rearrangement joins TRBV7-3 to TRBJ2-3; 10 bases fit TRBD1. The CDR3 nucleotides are TGTGCCAGCAGCCCTAGGACAGGGGGAGATACGCAGTATTTT. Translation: CASSPRTGGDTQYF. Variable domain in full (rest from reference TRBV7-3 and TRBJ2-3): GAGVSQTPSNKVTEKGKYVELRCDPISGHTALYWYRQSLGQGPEFLIYFQGTGAADDSGLPNDRFFAVRPEGSVSTLKIQRTERGDSAVYLCASSPRTGGDTQYFGPGTRLTVL.